Sequencing of this T cell receptor beta chain was carried out in a study of T cell changes during pregnancy in multiple sclerosis. The germline CDR1 and CDR2 sequences are MNHEY and SMNVEV (reference sequence). The CDR3 runs 15 residues. V was clipped by 0 bases and J by 1 base; unmatched bases: 0. Assay: immunoSEQ multiplex PCR; the TCRdb copy retains only in-frame clones and omits some. The sample yields about 59,000 clones, around 90% seen once. The TCR originated in a female donor in good health, enrolled as a control in a pregnancy study. The chain recombines TRBV27 with TRBJ1-2, with 9 bases fitting TRBD1. The sample in question was peripheral blood, obtained in the third trimester of pregnancy. CDR3 loop: CASSLSTGGNYGYTF. In nucleotides, the CDR3 is TGTGCCAGCAGTTTATCGACAGGGGGTAACTATGGCTACACCTTC.